The sequence of this T cell receptor beta chain was determined in a study of OX40 agonist ivuxolimab in advanced cancers. Study details: Patient treatment consisted of intravenous ivuxolimab administration every 2 weeks at 0.01 to 10 mg/kg.

Notes on the study in general: Relative to CD4+ cells, CD8+ T cells on average had more expanded clones.

Germline loops: CDR1 LGHNT, CDR2 FRNRAP. This CDR3 is built from 10 residues. V was trimmed by 4 bases and J by 8 bases, leaving 5 bases between them. TCRdb's copy holds only in-frame clones and misses some; the assay was immunoSEQ multiplex PCR. This table has around 77,000 clones, less than 90% appearing once. A word on this clone: The antigen is undetermined.

The receptor was derived from an adult with an advanced solid tumor such as melanoma, head and neck, liver or kidney cancer. The chain couples TRBV12-5 to TRBJ1-1; D is undetermined. Sample: CD4+ or CD8+ T cells sorted from blood, taken in a trial of the OX40 agonist ivuxolimab. The CDR3 sequence is CASGSGEAFF. The CDR3 DNA sequence: TGTGCTAGTGGTTCCGGGGAAGCTTTCTTT.